This T cell receptor beta chain is drawn from a study of cytomegalovirus exposure and HLA in healthy donors. V was cut by 8 bases and J by 3 bases, with 14 bases left in between. CDR3 size: 13 residues. CDR1 is MDHEN and CDR2 is SYDVKM in the germline V gene. Researchers ran the PCR with 60 Vbeta and 13 Jbeta primers. This table comes from immunoSEQ multiplex PCR, and its TCRdb copy is limited to in-frame clones, with some not included. The sample includes some 190,000 clones, 85% of them seen just once. Sequencing used PBMCs. This receptor was taken from a boy aged 2 to 10 in good health and CMV-seronegative. This rearrangement joins TRBV28 to TRBJ2-7; the D gene is possibly TRBD1 (5 bases). CDR3 DNA sequence: TGTGCCAGCGCCGAGGACATACTCTACGAGCAGTACTTC. It codes for CASAEDILYEQYF.